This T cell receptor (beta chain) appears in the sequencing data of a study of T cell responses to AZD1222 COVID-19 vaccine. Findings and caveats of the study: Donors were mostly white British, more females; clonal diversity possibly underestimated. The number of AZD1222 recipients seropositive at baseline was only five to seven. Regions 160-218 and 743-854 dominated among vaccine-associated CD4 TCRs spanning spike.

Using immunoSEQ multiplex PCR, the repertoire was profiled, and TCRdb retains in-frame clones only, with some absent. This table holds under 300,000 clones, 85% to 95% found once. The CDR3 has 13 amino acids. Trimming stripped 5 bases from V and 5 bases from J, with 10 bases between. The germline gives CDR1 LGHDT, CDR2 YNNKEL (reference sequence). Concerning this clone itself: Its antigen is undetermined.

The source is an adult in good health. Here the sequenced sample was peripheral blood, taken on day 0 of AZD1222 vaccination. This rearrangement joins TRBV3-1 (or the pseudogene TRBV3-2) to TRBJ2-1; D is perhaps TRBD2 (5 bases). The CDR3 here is CASSYSVDNEQFF. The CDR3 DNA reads TGTGCCAGCAGCTATAGCGTTGACAATGAGCAGTTCTTC.